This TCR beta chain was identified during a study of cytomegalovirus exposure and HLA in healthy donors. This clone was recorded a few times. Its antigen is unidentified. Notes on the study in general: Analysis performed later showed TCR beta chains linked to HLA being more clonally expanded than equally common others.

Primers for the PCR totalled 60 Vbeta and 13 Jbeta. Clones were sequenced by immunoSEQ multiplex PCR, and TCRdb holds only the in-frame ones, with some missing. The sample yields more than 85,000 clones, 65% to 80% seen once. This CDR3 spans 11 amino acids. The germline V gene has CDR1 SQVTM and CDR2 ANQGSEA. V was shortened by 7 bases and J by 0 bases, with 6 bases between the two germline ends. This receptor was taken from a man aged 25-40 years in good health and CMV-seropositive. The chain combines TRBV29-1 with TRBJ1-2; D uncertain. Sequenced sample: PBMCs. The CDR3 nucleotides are TGCAGCGCCCCAGCTAACTATGGCTACACCTTC. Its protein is CSAPANYGYTF.